These 14 T cell receptor beta chains were all obtained from the same sample, sequenced in a study of post-analysis software for immune sequencing data. No antigens are known for them. Overall study results and limits: Four or five TRBV segments, TRBV5-6, TRBV5-1 and TRBV20-1 among them, were found more frequent in patients than controls.

Each TCR beta cDNA library carried unique molecular identifiers. Each CDR3 protein gets one entry after TCRdb re-called the PCR reads with MiXCR. This sample yields over 250,000 distinct CDR3 sequences, of which approximately 34% are seen a single time; around 5% belongs to the top ten. Sequencing used blood. The receptors stem from a girl aged 5 to 17 with multiple sclerosis.

Worth noting for this clonotype: One end of the junction fails to match germline, which may point to a read error. The chain recombines TRBV7-9 with TRBJ2-5; 10 positions match TRBD2. Germline-derived CDR1 and CDR2 are SEHNR and FQNEAQ (reference sequence). The CDR3 runs 17 residues. Here the CDR3 reads CACSLGASGSSQGTQYF. In DNA form, the CDR3 reads TGTGCCTGCAGCCTGGGCGCTAGCGGGAGTTCCCAAGGGACCCAGTACTTC.

This clonotype is a singleton in its sample. The rearrangement joins TRBV2 to TRBJ2-4; possibly TRBD1 for D (5 bases). Between the trimmed V and J ends, which lost 2 bases and 4 bases, there was a span of 9 bases. The CDR3 consists of 14 residues. Germline-derived CDR1 and CDR2 are SNHLY and FYNNEI. CDR3 sequence: CASSEQGLKNIQYF. The CDR3, as DNA: TGTGCCAGCAGTGAACAGGGTTTGAAAAACATTCAGTACTTC. The full variable domain, rest sourced from reference TRBV2 and TRBJ2-4, is EPEVTQTPSHQVTQMGQEVILRCVPISNHLYFYWYRQILGQKVEFLVSFYNNEISEKSEIFDDQFSVERPDGSNFTLKIRSTKLEDSAMYFCASSEQGLKNIQYFGAGTRLSVL.

This clonotype was recorded many times. The CDR3 DNA reads as TGTGCCAGCAGTGTGACCCGAAGCACAGATACGCAGTATTTT. It is translated as CASSVTRSTDTQYF. The chain is built from TRBV2 and TRBJ2-3; no clear D. Germline assignment: CDR1 SNHLY and CDR2 FYNNEI. There are 14 residues in the CDR3. Deletions cut 4 bases from V and 0 bases from J, with 8 bases between. Full variable domain (remainder filled in from reference TRBV2 and TRBJ2-3): EPEVTQTPSHQVTQMGQEVILRCVPISNHLYFYWYRQILGQKVEFLVSFYNNEISEKSEIFDDQFSVERPDGSNFTLKIRSTKLEDSAMYFCASSVTRSTDTQYFGPGTRLTVL.

The V call is TRBV10-3, the J call TRBJ2-7; D remains ambiguous. The CDR3 runs to 14 residues. Germline V gene lookup returns CDR1 ENHRY and CDR2 SYGVKD. The V end lost 2 bases, the J end lost 2 bases, and 10 bases lay between the germline ends. The CDR3 loop is CAISEMVYAYEQYF. For the CDR3, the DNA is TGTGCCATCAGTGAGATGGTTTATGCCTACGAGCAGTACTTC.

Concerning this clonotype: A much larger clonotype is one base distant, so this may be a read error. The chain uses TRBV25-1 and TRBJ2-1, with a possible D match to TRBD1 (5 bases). The germline V gene has CDR1 MGHDK and CDR2 SYGVNS. The CDR3 sequence is 13 residues long. The V gene lost 0 bases and the J gene lost 12 bases, with 12 bases spanning the gap. The CDR3 DNA reads as TGTGCCAGCAGTGAATATATAGGGGATGGGCAGTTCTTC. The encoded protein is CASSEYIGDGQFF.

This chain links TRBV7-2 with TRBJ2-3; 11 bases are a match to TRBD2. Per the germline V gene, CDR1 is SGHTA and CDR2 is FQGNSA. The CDR3 contains 14 residues. V lost 5 bases to trimming and J lost 5 bases; unmatched junction nucleotides: 3. This CDR3 is CASSQGLAVDTQYF. CDR3 DNA sequence: TGTGCCAGCAGCCAGGGACTAGCGGTAGATACGCAGTATTTT. The entire variable domain, with the rest obtained from reference TRBV7-2 and TRBJ2-3, is as follows: GAGVSQSPSNKVTEKGKDVELRCDPISGHTALYWYRQSLGQGLEFLIYFQGNSAPDKSGLPSDRFSAERTGGSVSTLTIQRTQQEDSAVYLCASSQGLAVDTQYFGPGTRLTVL.

For this clonotype: A much larger clone differs by one base, so this may be a read error. The chain recombines TRBV6-6 with TRBJ2-4, with a weak D call TRBD1 (6 bases). Trimming stripped 5 bases from V and 13 bases from J, with 15 bases between. This CDR3 region has 12 residues. Germline assignment: CDR1 MNHNY and CDR2 SVGAGI (reference sequence). The CDR3 nucleotides are TGTGCCAGCAGTCGGGACAACGAGCGGCAGTACTTC. This gives the protein CASSRDNERQYF.

At least ten counts were recorded for this clonotype. The chain has TRBV20-1 and TRBJ1-4; 8 nucleotides agree with TRBD1. CDR3 length equals 15 residues. The V and J ends lost 2 bases and 6 bases, in that order; junction bases with no gene match: 8. Germline lookup yields CDR1 DFQATT and CDR2 SNEGSKA (reference sequence). Written as DNA, the CDR3 is TGCAGTGCTAGACCCCCCGGACAGGGAGATGAAAAACTGTTTTTT. Encoded protein: CSARPPGQGDEKLFF.

The chain links TRBV19 to TRBJ1-5, with 9 bases identical to TRBD1. Losses at the gene ends were 6 bases for V and 2 bases for J; bases not matched to a gene: 8. Germline V gene lookup returns CDR1 LNHDA and CDR2 SQIVND (reference sequence). CDR3 size: 16 residues. The CDR3 region is CASSPDRGGGNQPQHF. As DNA, the CDR3 is TGTGCCAGTAGCCCTGACAGGGGGGGAGGCAATCAGCCCCAGCATTTT.

This sequence joins TRBV9 and TRBJ1-1; D might be TRBD1 (5 bases). Trimming cost V 1 base and J 0 bases, with 16 bases left between them. Germline V gene sequence: CDR1 SGDLS, CDR2 YYNGEE. This CDR3 spans 17 amino acids. In nucleotides, the CDR3 is TGTGCCAGCAGCGTAAGTCCGAGGGGTTGGGTGAACACTGAAGCTTTCTTT. Its protein is CASSVSPRGWVNTEAFF.

This chain joins TRBV19 and TRBJ1-1, with no clear D. The CDR3 spans 11 residues. Trimming stripped 1 base from V and 4 bases from J, with 1 base between. Looked up from germline, CDR1 is LNHDA and CDR2 is SQIVND (reference sequence). The CDR3 is CASSIATEAFF. DNA for the CDR3: TGTGCCAGTAGTATAGCCACTGAAGCTTTCTTT. Complete variable domain (other parts from reference TRBV19 and TRBJ1-1): DGGITQSPKYLFRKEGQNVTLSCEQNLNHDAMYWYRQDPGQGLRLIYYSQIVNDFQKGDIAEGYSVSREKKESFPLTVTSAQKNPTAFYLCASSIATEAFFGQGTRLTVV.

Of note for this clonotype: At one boundary the junction diverges from the germline segment, which might be a read error. The chain couples TRBV7-9 to TRBJ1-2; perhaps TRBD1 as D (5 bases). This CDR3 comprises 14 residues. Germline assignment: CDR1 SEHNR and CDR2 FQNEAQ (reference sequence). The CDR3 DNA follows: TGTGCCAGCGGCTTTCAGGGAGAGGGCTATGGCTACACCTTC. It translates to CASGFQGEGYGYTF.

Points on this clonotype: A much bigger clone sits one base away, suggesting this may be a read error. The V call is TRBV6-6, the J call TRBJ2-7; 7 nucleotides agree with TRBD1. The V segment lost 4 bases and the J segment 9 bases; nucleotides outside the gene matches: 6. This CDR3 has 12 residues. In germline, CDR1 is MNHNY, CDR2 SVGAGI (reference sequence). The CDR3 bases are TGTGCCAGCAGTTCCTTCGGACAGGCGCAGTACTTC. Its protein product is CASSSFGQAQYF.

The rearrangement joins TRBV4-1 to TRBJ2-5; D gene uncertain. Looked up from germline, CDR1 is MGHRA and CDR2 is YSYEKL. This CDR3 has 13 amino acids. Trimming pared 1 base from V and 4 bases from J, leaving 7 bases between. The chain's CDR3 is CASSQGTRETQYF. The DNA of the CDR3 is TGCGCCAGCAGCCAAGGAACCCGAGAGACCCAGTACTTC.